This entry is about one T cell receptor (beta chain). Using immunoSEQ multiplex PCR, the repertoire was profiled, and TCRdb retains in-frame clones only, with some absent. Of around 84,000 clones listed, 91% are singletons. The germline gives CDR1 SGHDT, CDR2 YYEEEE. The CDR3 contains 14 residues. Trimming took 6 bases from V and 4 from J; bases not matched to a gene: 8. The sample comes from a study of control samples from healthy donors and cancer patients. This TCR was recovered from a man aged 30-40 years in good health. The chain uses TRBV5-6 and TRBJ2-7; 9 bases match TRBD1. Sequencing was carried out using blood. CDR3 sequence reads: CASNDRGELYEQYF. CDR3 sequence (DNA): TGTGCCAGCAACGACAGGGGGGAACTTTACGAGCAGTACTTC.